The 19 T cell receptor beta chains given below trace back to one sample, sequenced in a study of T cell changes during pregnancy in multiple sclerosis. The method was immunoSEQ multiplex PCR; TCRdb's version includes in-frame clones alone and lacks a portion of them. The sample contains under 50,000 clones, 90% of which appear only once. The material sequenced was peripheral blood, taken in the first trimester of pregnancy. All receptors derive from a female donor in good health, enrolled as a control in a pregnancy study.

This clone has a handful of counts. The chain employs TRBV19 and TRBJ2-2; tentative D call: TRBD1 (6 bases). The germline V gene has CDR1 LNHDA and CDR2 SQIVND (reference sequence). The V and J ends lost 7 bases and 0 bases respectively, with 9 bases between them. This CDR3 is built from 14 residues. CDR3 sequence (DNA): TGTGCCAGTAAAGAGGGGGCGAACACCGGGGAGCTGTTTTTT. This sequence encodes CASKEGANTGELFF.

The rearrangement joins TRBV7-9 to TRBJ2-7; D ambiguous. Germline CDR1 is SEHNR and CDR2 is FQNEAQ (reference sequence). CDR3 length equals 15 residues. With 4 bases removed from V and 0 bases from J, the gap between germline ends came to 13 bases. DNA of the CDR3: TGTGCCAGCAGCTACAGAACAGATAGCTCCTACGAGCAGTACTTC. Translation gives CASSYRTDSSYEQYF.

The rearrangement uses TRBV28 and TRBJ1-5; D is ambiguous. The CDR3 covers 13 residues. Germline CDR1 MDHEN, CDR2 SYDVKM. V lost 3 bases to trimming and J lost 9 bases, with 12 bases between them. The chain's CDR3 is CASSLQGGRPQHF. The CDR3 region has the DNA TGTGCCAGCAGTTTGCAAGGAGGGCGGCCCCAGCATTTT.

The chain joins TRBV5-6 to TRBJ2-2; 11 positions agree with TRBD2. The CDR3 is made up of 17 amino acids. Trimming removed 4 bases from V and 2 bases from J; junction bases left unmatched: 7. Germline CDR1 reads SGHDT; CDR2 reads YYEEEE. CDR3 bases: TGTGCCAGCAGCCCAGCCGGGACTAGCGGTAACACCGGGGAGCTGTTTTTT. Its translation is CASSPAGTSGNTGELFF.

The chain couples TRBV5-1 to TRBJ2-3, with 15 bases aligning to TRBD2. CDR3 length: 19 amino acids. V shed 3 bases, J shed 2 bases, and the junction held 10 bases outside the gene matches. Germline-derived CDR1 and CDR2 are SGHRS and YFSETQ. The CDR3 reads CASSSGLAGGRQSTDTQYF. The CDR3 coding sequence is TGCGCCAGCAGCTCTGGACTAGCGGGGGGGCGTCAGTCCACAGATACGCAGTATTTT.

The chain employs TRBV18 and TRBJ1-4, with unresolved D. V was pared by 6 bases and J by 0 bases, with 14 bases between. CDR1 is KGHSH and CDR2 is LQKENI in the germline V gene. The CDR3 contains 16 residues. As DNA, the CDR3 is TGTGCCAGCTCTCGGCGGGAAATGGCAACTAATGAAAAACTGTTTTTT. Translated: CASSRREMATNEKLFF.

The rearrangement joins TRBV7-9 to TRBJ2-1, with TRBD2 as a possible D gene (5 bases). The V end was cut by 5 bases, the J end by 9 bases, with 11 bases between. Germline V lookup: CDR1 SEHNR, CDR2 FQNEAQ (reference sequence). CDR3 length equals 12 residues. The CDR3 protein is CASSTGLREQFF. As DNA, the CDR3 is TGTGCCAGCAGCACCGGACTCCGTGAGCAGTTCTTC.

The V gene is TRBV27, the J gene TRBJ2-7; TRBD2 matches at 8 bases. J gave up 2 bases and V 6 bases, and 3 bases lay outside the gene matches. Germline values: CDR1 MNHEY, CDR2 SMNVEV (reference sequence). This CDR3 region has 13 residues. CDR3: CASRAGGAYEQYF. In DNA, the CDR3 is TGTGCCAGCAGGGCGGGAGGCGCCTACGAGCAGTACTTC.

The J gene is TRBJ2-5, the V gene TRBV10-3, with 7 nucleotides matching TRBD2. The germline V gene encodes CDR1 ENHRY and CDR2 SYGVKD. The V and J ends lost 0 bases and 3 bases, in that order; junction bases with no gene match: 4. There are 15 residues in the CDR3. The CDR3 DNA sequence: TGTGCCATCAGTGAGTCGCCTAGCGGCAAAGAGACCCAGTACTTC. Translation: CAISESPSGKETQYF.

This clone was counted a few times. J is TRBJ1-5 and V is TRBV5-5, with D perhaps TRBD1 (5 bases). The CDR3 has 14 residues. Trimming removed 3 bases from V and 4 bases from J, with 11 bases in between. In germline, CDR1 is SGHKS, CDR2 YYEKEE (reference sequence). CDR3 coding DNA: TGTGCCAGCAGCTGGGGGGGAGGAAATCAGCCCCAGCATTTT. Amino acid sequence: CASSWGGGNQPQHF.

The chain's CDR3 is CSVDRAGGPLRRGINYGYTF. The CDR3 region has the DNA TGCAGCGTTGATCGGGCAGGAGGACCCCTGCGTCGGGGTATTAACTATGGCTACACCTTC. The V gene is TRBV29-1, the J gene TRBJ1-2; D is ambiguous. The CDR3 runs to 20 residues. Trimming cost V 3 bases and J 1 base, with 30 bases left between them. Per germline, CDR1 SQVTM and CDR2 ANQGSEA.

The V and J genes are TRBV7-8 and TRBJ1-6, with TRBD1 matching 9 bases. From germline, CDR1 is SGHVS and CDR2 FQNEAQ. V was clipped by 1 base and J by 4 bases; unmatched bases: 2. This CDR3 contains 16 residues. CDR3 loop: CASSLGDRVYNSPLHF. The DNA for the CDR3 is TGTGCCAGCAGCTTAGGGGACAGGGTATATAATTCACCCCTCCACTTT.

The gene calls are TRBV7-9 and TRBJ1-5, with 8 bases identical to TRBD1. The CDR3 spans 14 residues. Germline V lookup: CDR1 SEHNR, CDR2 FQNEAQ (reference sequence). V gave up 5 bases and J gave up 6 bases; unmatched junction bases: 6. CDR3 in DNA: TGTGCCAGCAGCCTAGGACAGGGTGGTCAGCCCCAGCATTTT. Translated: CASSLGQGGQPQHF.

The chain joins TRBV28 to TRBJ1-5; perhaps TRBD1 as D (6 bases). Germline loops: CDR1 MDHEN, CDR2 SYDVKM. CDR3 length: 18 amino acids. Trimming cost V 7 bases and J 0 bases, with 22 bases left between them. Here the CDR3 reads CASIIFFRDTHSNQPQHF. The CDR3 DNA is TGTGCCAGCATAATCTTCTTTAGGGACACCCATAGCAATCAGCCCCAGCATTTT.

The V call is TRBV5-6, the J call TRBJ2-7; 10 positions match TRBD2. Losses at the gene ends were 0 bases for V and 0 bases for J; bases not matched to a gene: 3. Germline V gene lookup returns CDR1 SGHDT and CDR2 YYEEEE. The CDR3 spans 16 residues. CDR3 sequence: CASSLGGLASSYEQYF. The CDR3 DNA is TGTGCCAGCAGCTTGGGGGGACTAGCGAGCTCCTACGAGCAGTACTTC.

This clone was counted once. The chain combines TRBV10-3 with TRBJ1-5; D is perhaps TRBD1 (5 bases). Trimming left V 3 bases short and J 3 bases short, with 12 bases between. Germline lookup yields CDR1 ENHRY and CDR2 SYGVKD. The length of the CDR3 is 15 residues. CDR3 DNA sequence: TGTGCCATCAGTGATAATGACAGAGTCAATCAGCCCCAGCATTTT. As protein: CAISDNDRVNQPQHF.

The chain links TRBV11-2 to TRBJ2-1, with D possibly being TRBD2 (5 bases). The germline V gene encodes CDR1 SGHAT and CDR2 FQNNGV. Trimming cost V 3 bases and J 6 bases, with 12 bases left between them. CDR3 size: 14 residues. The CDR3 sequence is CASSFTGYRNEQFF. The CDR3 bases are TGTGCCAGCAGCTTCACGGGATATCGCAATGAGCAGTTCTTC.

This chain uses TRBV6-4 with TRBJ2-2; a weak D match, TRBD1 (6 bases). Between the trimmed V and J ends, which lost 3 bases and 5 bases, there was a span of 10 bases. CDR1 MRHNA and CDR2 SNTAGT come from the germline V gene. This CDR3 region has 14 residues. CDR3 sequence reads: CASSEGASTGELFF. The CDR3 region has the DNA TGTGCCAGCAGTGAGGGGGCTAGTACCGGGGAGCTGTTTTTT.

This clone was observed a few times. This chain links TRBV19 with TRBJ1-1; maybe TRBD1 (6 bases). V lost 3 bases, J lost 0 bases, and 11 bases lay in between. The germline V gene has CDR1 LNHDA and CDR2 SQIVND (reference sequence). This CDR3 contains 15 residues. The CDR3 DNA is TGTGCCAGTAGTATCGGACAGATCATGAACACTGAAGCTTTCTTT. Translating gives CASSIGQIMNTEAFF.